The clone carrying this T cell receptor beta chain was seen repeatedly, ten times or more. Antigen: not known. These data come from a study of blood T cells in healthy people across ages. Whole-study context: Capture by template switching was about one barcoded beta molecule per two T cells.

Each donor gave 9 to 10 milliliters of peripheral blood. Study results and limitations: No conclusive comparison of naive versus antigen-experienced cells was possible with unsorted PBMCs.

The CDR3 extends over 11 amino acids. The V gene's germline CDR1 is SEHNR and CDR2 FQNEAQ (reference sequence). V dropped 6 bases and J dropped 10 bases, with 10 bases sitting between them. A second PCR, run for about 6 to 12 cycles, used a sample-barcoded 5' primer plus a J-beta primer mix. Every cDNA molecule bore a tag from a template-switch adaptor containing 12 random nucleotides. Each CDR3 protein is one row after TCRdb ran MiXCR on the 5' RACE reads. Of approximately 810,000 distinct CDR3 sequences detected, 35% to 40% appear once; the ten largest clones hold under 15%. This clonotype originated in a man aged 18 to 29 in good health. Sequencing used blood. V usage is TRBV7-9 and J usage is TRBJ2-1; D is ambiguous. The CDR3 coding sequence is TGTGCCAGCAGACTCCTGGGGGAGCAGTTCTTC. Translation gives CASRLLGEQFF.